The next 22 T cell receptor beta chains were all read from a single sample in a study of T cells generated in artificial thymic organoids. TCRalpha and TCRbeta libraries were amplified separately by semi-nested PCR with TRAC or TRBC reverse primers. TCRdb passed the 5' RACE reads through MiXCR, listing each CDR3 protein once. The profile covers thousands of distinct CDR3 sequences, with approximately 31% appearing a single time and about 2.3% taken by the ten largest. The sequenced sample consisted of naive CD8+ T cells from blood. Subset of the sample: CD3+TCRalphabeta+CD8SP T cells; for blood, CD45RO-CCR7+ naive CD8+ T cells. These receptors came from a human donor who gave cord blood stem cells for thymic organoid culture, a cardiac surgery patient who gave postnatal thymus, or a blood donor (not recorded which).

Notes on this clonotype: A much larger clonotype is one base distant, so this may be a read error. This is likely a read error, given that the CDR3 carries no conserved phenylalanine or tryptophan at its end. The chain is built from TRBV20-1 and TRBJ2-1; TRBD1 matches 7 bases. V lost 7 bases to trimming and J lost 3 bases; unmatched junction nucleotides: 6. CDR1 and CDR2 (germline): DFQATT, SNEGSKA (reference sequence). The length of the CDR3 is 13 residues. The CDR3 here is CSGAGGDYNEQFL. CDR3 nucleotides: TGCAGTGGGGCAGGGGGAGACTACAATGAGCAGTTCCTC.

Note on this clonotype: A much larger clone is a single base away; this may be a read error. CDR3 DNA: TGTGCCAGCAGCCACCGAGGCGAGGGGGCAAGGGAGCAGTACTTC. Protein sequence: CASSHRGEGAREQYF. This sequence joins TRBV9 and TRBJ2-5, with 7 positions matching TRBD1. Looked up from germline, CDR1 is SGDLS and CDR2 is YYNGEE. This CDR3 spans 15 amino acids. V gave up 4 bases and J gave up 11 bases; unmatched junction bases: 17.

This chain joins TRBV19 and TRBJ2-7; D might be TRBD1 (5 bases). Looked up from germline, CDR1 is LNHDA and CDR2 is SQIVND (reference sequence). This CDR3 region has 14 residues. V was shortened by 5 bases and J by 4 bases, with 15 bases between the two germline ends. CDR3 sequence (DNA): TGTGCCAGTAGTCAAGGAATGGGGCTTTACGAGCAGTACTTC. Amino acids: CASSQGMGLYEQYF.

As regards this clonotype: It may be a read error: a sequence one base away is much more abundant. This CDR3 is missing its conserved last phenylalanine or tryptophan, likely due to a read error. V is TRBV4-1 and J is TRBJ2-5; 9 bases line up with TRBD1. This CDR3 has 15 amino acids. J lost 1 base, V lost 3 bases, and 3 bases had no gene match. Germline CDR1 and CDR2: MGHRA and YSYEKL. CDR3 region: CASSQDRGLQETQYL. The CDR3 DNA follows: TGCGCCAGCAGCCAGGACAGGGGACTCCAAGAGACCCAGTACCTC.

J is TRBJ2-1 and V is TRBV6-2 or TRBV6-3; 9 bases are shared with TRBD1. Unmatched junction bases numbered 3, after V lost 0 bases and J lost 3 bases. This CDR3 is 16 amino acids long. Germline CDR1 is MNHEY and CDR2 is SVGEGT. DNA of the CDR3: TGTGCCAGCAGTTACTCGAAGGACAGGGGCTACAATGAGCAGTTCTTC. This gives the protein CASSYSKDRGYNEQFF.

Sample share makes this clonotype medium-sized. V is TRBV7-2 and J is TRBJ2-1; D might be TRBD2 (6 bases). The ends were cut back, 6 bases at V and 2 bases at J, with 14 bases in the middle. The CDR3 has 15 residues. Germline lookup yields CDR1 SGHTA and CDR2 FQGNSA. CDR3 amino acids: CASSYPSGAYNEQFF. In nucleotides, the CDR3 is TGTGCCAGCAGTTACCCGTCGGGGGCCTACAATGAGCAGTTCTTC.

In its sample, this clonotype is medium-sized. This chain connects TRBV5-1 to TRBJ2-1; weak D call: TRBD2 (7 bases). CDR1 and CDR2 from the germline V gene are SGHRS and YFSETQ. The CDR3 is 16 amino acids. Trimming stripped 2 bases from V and 4 bases from J, with 16 bases between. The CDR3 DNA reads as TGCGCCAGCAGCTTTGGGGGGGACATCCGTTACAATGAGCAGTTCTTC. It translates to CASSFGGDIRYNEQFF.

This chain links TRBV29-1 with TRBJ2-7, with D unclear. This CDR3 has 13 amino acids. V lost 0 bases and J lost 6, with 12 bases in between. Germline V gives CDR1 SQVTM, CDR2 ANQGSEA. CDR3: CSVEEDGTPEQYF. The CDR3 region has the DNA TGCAGCGTTGAAGAGGACGGTACGCCCGAGCAGTACTTC.

This chain uses TRBV20-1 with TRBJ1-6, with a tentative D call TRBD1 (5 bases). The V gene lost 5 bases and the J gene lost 8 bases, with 10 bases spanning the gap. The CDR3 is made up of 12 amino acids. Germline V gene sequence: CDR1 DFQATT, CDR2 SNEGSKA (reference sequence). The CDR3 sequence is CSAEGRDSPLHF. Here the CDR3 DNA reads TGCAGTGCTGAAGGCAGGGATTCACCCCTCCACTTT.

This clonotype appeared a few times. This chain joins TRBV28 and TRBJ2-3; D call uncertain. With 6 bases removed from V and 2 bases from J, the gap between germline ends came to 12 bases. The CDR3 contains 14 residues. Germline CDR1 MDHEN, CDR2 SYDVKM. The DNA of the CDR3 is TGTGCCAGCAGACCGGTCCGATTCACAGATACGCAGTATTTT. This translates into CASRPVRFTDTQYF.

By sample share, this clonotype is medium-sized. The chain combines TRBV7-3 with TRBJ2-7, with D possibly being TRBD1 (5 bases). The CDR3 contains 13 residues. Between the trimmed V and J ends, which lost 2 bases and 3 bases, there was a span of 8 bases. Germline V lookup: CDR1 SGHTA, CDR2 FQGTGA. The CDR3 here is CASSLYQGYEQYF. Here the CDR3 DNA reads TGTGCCAGCAGCTTATATCAGGGCTACGAGCAGTACTTC. Based on the CDR3 plus reference TRBV7-3 and TRBJ2-7, the full variable domain is GAGVSQTPSNKVTEKGKYVELRCDPISGHTALYWYRQSLGQGPEFLIYFQGTGAADDSGLPNDRFFAVRPEGSVSTLKIQRTERGDSAVYLCASSLYQGYEQYFGPGTRLTVT.

The chain links TRBV13 to TRBJ2-7; unclear D gene. The germline V gene encodes CDR1 PRHDT and CDR2 FYEKMQ (reference sequence). Trimming took off 5 bases at V and 2 bases at J, with 10 bases between the two ends. This CDR3 is 13 amino acids long. The CDR3 protein is CASSAPNTYEQYF. The CDR3 DNA reads as TGTGCCAGCAGCGCCCCCAACACCTACGAGCAGTACTTC. Full variable domain (outside the CDR3, taken from reference TRBV13 and TRBJ2-7): AAGVIQSPRHLIKEKRETATLKCYPIPRHDTVYWYQQGPGQDPQFLISFYEKMQSDKGSIPDRFSAQQFSDYHSELNMSSLELGDSALYFCASSAPNTYEQYFGPGTRLTVT.

Within the sample, this clonotype is medium-sized. This chain joins TRBV5-1 and TRBJ2-7; D remains ambiguous. This CDR3 is built from 13 residues. Trimming cost V 2 bases and J 4 bases, with 10 bases left between them. CDR1 and CDR2 from the germline V gene are SGHRS and YFSETQ. CDR3 region: CASSLSGPYEQYF. For the CDR3, the DNA is TGCGCCAGCAGCTTATCGGGTCCATACGAGCAGTACTTC.

V gene TRBV4-1 combines with J gene TRBJ1-5; TRBD1 matches at 9 bases. This CDR3 is built from 15 residues. Germline lookup yields CDR1 MGHRA and CDR2 YSYEKL. The J segment lost 7 bases and the V segment lost 2 bases, leaving 6 bases of the junction unmatched. The CDR3 bases are TGCGCCAGCAGCCAAACAGGGGGCGTAGGACAGCCCCAGCATTTT. This gives the protein CASSQTGGVGQPQHF.

In its sample, this clonotype was seen once. The CDR3 loop is CASSSSIAGGLVADTQYF. CDR3 nucleotide sequence: TGTGCCAGCAGCTCATCGATAGCGGGAGGCTTGGTCGCGGATACGCAGTATTTT. The rearrangement uses TRBV7-2 and TRBJ2-3; TRBD2 matches at 10 bases. The length of the CDR3 is 18 residues. Per the germline V gene, CDR1 is SGHTA and CDR2 is FQGNSA. The trim removed 4 bases at V and 6 bases at J, leaving 16 bases unmatched.

This clonotype was found a few times. The chain's CDR3 is CASSPGTGGPIDEQFF. CDR3 sequence (DNA): TGCGCCAGCAGTCCCGGGACAGGGGGGCCAATCGATGAGCAGTTCTTC. The chain carries TRBV5-1 and TRBJ2-1, with 11 bases that match TRBD1. Germline trimming cut 5 bases from V and 8 bases from J; bases unmatched to any gene: 12. Germline lookup yields CDR1 SGHRS and CDR2 YFSETQ. The CDR3 spans 16 residues.

By frequency in the sample, this clonotype is medium-sized. The chain couples TRBV12-3 or TRBV12-4 to TRBJ2-7; a weak D match, TRBD1 (5 bases). The CDR3 is 14 amino acids. Trimming pared 5 bases from V and 5 bases from J, leaving 16 bases between. CDR3 sequence (DNA): TGTGCCAGCAGTCGCACCAGGGTAGGCGACGAGCAGTACTTC. This sequence encodes CASSRTRVGDEQYF.

By proportion, this clonotype is medium-sized (0.01 to 0.1%). The chain couples TRBV7-6 to TRBJ2-3, with D unresolved. The V end was cut by 1 base, the J end by 1 base, with 9 bases between. CDR1 is SGHVS, CDR2 FNYEAQ, per germline. This CDR3 has 15 residues. The CDR3 DNA follows: TGTGCCAGCAGCTTAGAACCAGCCCGCACAGATACGCAGTATTTT. It is translated as CASSLEPARTDTQYF.

A note on this clonotype: A much larger clone sits a single nucleotide away, making a read error possible. The chain recombines TRBV7-9 with TRBJ2-3, with D possibly TRBD2 on 5 matching bases. V was cut by 4 bases and J by 3 bases, with 17 bases left in between. The CDR3 is 16 amino acids. The germline CDR1 and CDR2 sequences are SEHNR and FQNEAQ (reference sequence). DNA of the CDR3: TGTGCCAGCAGCTCCCAAGGGCAGGAGGAAACAGATACGCAGTATTTT. Translating gives CASSSQGQEETDTQYF.

The genes are TRBV28 and TRBJ2-5; D not certain. This CDR3 has 16 residues. V was cut by 5 bases and J by 2 bases, with 18 bases left in between. Germline V lookup: CDR1 MDHEN, CDR2 SYDVKM. The CDR3 protein is CASSRWAGGDQETQYF. CDR3 bases: TGTGCCAGCAGTCGCTGGGCAGGTGGGGATCAAGAGACCCAGTACTTC.

This clonotype was observed a few times. The rearrangement joins TRBV4-1 to TRBJ2-7; a weak D match, TRBD2 (5 bases). The CDR3 sequence is 13 residues long. V was clipped by 3 bases and J by 5 bases, with 11 bases between them. Germline assignment: CDR1 MGHRA and CDR2 YSYEKL. CDR3 region: CASSHGGPDEQYF. Here the CDR3 DNA reads TGCGCCAGCAGCCATGGAGGCCCTGACGAGCAGTACTTC.

V gene TRBV5-6 combines with J gene TRBJ2-4; 8 bases line up with TRBD1. There are 14 residues in the CDR3. Per germline, CDR1 SGHDT and CDR2 YYEEEE. V lost 3 bases and J lost 8; bases outside the gene matches: 7. CDR3 sequence (DNA): TGTGCCAGCAGCTCAGGGGGCGGCGGAGACATTCAGTACTTC. It yields the protein CASSSGGGGDIQYF.